These T cell receptor beta chains were read from a single sample in a study of cytomegalovirus exposure and HLA in healthy donors. Method: immunoSEQ multiplex PCR; TCRdb's copy keeps in-frame clones and lacks some. The sample carries around 180,000 clones, less than 85% recorded once. Sequenced: PBMCs. The receptors here all came from a boy between 2 and 15 years old in good health and CMV-seronegative. CDR3s include the opening cysteine and the closing phenylalanine or tryptophan. The D gene is left open where the match is weak. The listing skips clone size in some rows; elsewhere it reads once, few, many or a size class.

cdr3_nt: TGTGCCACCAGCAGAGCGGGAGGGGATGAGACCCAGTACTTC
cdr3_aa: CATSRAGGDETQYF
d_call: TRBD2
clone_size: NA
j_call: TRBJ2-5
cdr3_length: 14
v_call: TRBV15

cdr3_nt: TGTGCCAGCAGCCAAGCTCCCGGGAGGGATGAGCAGTTCTTC
cdr3_aa: CASSQAPGRDEQFF
d_call: TRBD2
clone_size: NA
j_call: TRBJ2-1
cdr3_length: 14
v_call: TRBV4-2

cdr3_nt: TGTGCCAGCAGCCAAGTCAGAGGGTACGACACTGAAGCTTTCTTT
cdr3_aa: CASSQVRGYDTEAFF
d_call: NA
clone_size: NA
j_call: TRBJ1-1
cdr3_length: 15
v_call: TRBV4-2

cdr3_nt: TGCGCCAGCAGCTCTCCAGGGATCTATGGCTACACCTTC
cdr3_aa: CASSSPGIYGYTF
d_call: NA
clone_size: NA
j_call: TRBJ1-2
cdr3_length: 13
v_call: TRBV5-1

cdr3_nt: TGTGCCAGCAGTACCGGGACAGGACCTCTTGAAGCTTTCTTT
cdr3_aa: CASSTGTGPLEAFF
d_call: TRBD1
clone_size: NA
j_call: TRBJ1-1
cdr3_length: 14
v_call: TRBV6-1

cdr3_nt: TGTGCCAGCAGTTTAAGGGAGTTGGAAGAGACCCAGTACTTC
cdr3_aa: CASSLRELEETQYF
d_call: NA
clone_size: NA
j_call: TRBJ2-5
cdr3_length: 14
v_call: TRBV28

cdr3_nt: TGTGCCACCAGCAGTCAGAGACAACCTACCTACGAGCAGTACTTC
cdr3_aa: CATSSQRQPTYEQYF
d_call: NA
clone_size: NA
j_call: TRBJ2-7
cdr3_length: 15
v_call: TRBV15

cdr3_nt: TGCGCCAGCAGCTTTGGGCAGGGCGAAAATACCTACAATGAGCAGTTCTTC
cdr3_aa: CASSFGQGENTYNEQFF
d_call: NA
clone_size: NA
j_call: TRBJ2-1
cdr3_length: 17
v_call: TRBV5-1

cdr3_nt: TGTGCCAGCACCGATTTTGGGACAGGGGGTTATGGCTACACCTTC
cdr3_aa: CASTDFGTGGYGYTF
d_call: TRBD1
clone_size: NA
j_call: TRBJ1-2
cdr3_length: 15
v_call: TRBV6-5

cdr3_nt: TGTGCCAGCAGCTCCCCGGGGGGGAACGAAAACATTCAGTACTTC
cdr3_aa: CASSSPGGNENIQYF
d_call: TRBD2
clone_size: NA
j_call: TRBJ2-4
cdr3_length: 15
v_call: TRBV7-9

cdr3_nt: TGTGCCAGTAGTATAACGGGAATGAACACTGAAGCTTTCTTT
cdr3_aa: CASSITGMNTEAFF
d_call: NA
clone_size: NA
j_call: TRBJ1-1
cdr3_length: 14
v_call: TRBV19

cdr3_nt: TGTGCCAGCAGTGACGTAGCGGGATCCTCCTACGGGCAGTACTTC
cdr3_aa: CASSDVAGSSYGQYF
d_call: TRBD2
clone_size: NA
j_call: TRBJ2-7
cdr3_length: 15
v_call: TRBV6-1

cdr3_nt: TGTGCCAGCAGCTTGGTGGGACAGGGGAGCGATGAGCAGTTCTTC
cdr3_aa: CASSLVGQGSDEQFF
d_call: TRBD1
clone_size: few
j_call: TRBJ2-1
cdr3_length: 15
v_call: TRBV5-4

cdr3_nt: TGCGCCAGCAAGCCAAGGGAAGGGGCAGGATCCTACGAGCAGTACTTC
cdr3_aa: CASKPREGAGSYEQYF
d_call: NA
clone_size: NA
j_call: TRBJ2-7
cdr3_length: 16
v_call: TRBV4-1

cdr3_nt: TGCGCCAGCGGGACACAGGGGACTCCAGCTTTCTTT
cdr3_aa: CASGTQGTPAFF
d_call: TRBD1
clone_size: once
j_call: TRBJ1-1
cdr3_length: 12
v_call: TRBV5-1

cdr3_nt: TGCAGCGTTGTGCCCGACAGGGGTCACTATGGCTACACCTTC
cdr3_aa: CSVVPDRGHYGYTF
d_call: TRBD1
clone_size: once
j_call: TRBJ1-2
cdr3_length: 14
v_call: TRBV29-1

cdr3_nt: TGTGCCAGCAGCGTATATAGCGGCCCAAATGAGCAGTTCTTC
cdr3_aa: CASSVYSGPNEQFF
d_call: NA
clone_size: once
j_call: TRBJ2-1
cdr3_length: 14
v_call: TRBV9

cdr3_nt: TGCGCCAGCAGCTTGCCGGGACTAGCTCCCTACAATGAGCAGTTCTTC
cdr3_aa: CASSLPGLAPYNEQFF
d_call: TRBD2
clone_size: NA
j_call: TRBJ2-1
cdr3_length: 16
v_call: TRBV5-1

cdr3_nt: TGTGCCAGCAGAACCGGACAGGGAAATCAGCCCCAGCATTTT
cdr3_aa: CASRTGQGNQPQHF
d_call: TRBD1
clone_size: NA
j_call: TRBJ1-5
cdr3_length: 14
v_call: TRBV28

cdr3_nt: TGCAGCGTAGATCCGGGACTAGCGGGAGGGCGCGAGCAGTACTTC
cdr3_aa: CSVDPGLAGGREQYF
d_call: TRBD2
clone_size: few
j_call: TRBJ2-7
cdr3_length: 15
v_call: TRBV29-1

cdr3_nt: TGTGCCAGCAGACCGGGACATAACACTGAAGCTTTCTTT
cdr3_aa: CASRPGHNTEAFF
d_call: NA
clone_size: NA
j_call: TRBJ1-1
cdr3_length: 13
v_call: TRBV28

cdr3_nt: TGTGCCAGCAGTCCCCGGACAGGGGACTACGAGCAGTACTTC
cdr3_aa: CASSPRTGDYEQYF
d_call: TRBD1
clone_size: NA
j_call: TRBJ2-7
cdr3_length: 14
v_call: TRBV7-2